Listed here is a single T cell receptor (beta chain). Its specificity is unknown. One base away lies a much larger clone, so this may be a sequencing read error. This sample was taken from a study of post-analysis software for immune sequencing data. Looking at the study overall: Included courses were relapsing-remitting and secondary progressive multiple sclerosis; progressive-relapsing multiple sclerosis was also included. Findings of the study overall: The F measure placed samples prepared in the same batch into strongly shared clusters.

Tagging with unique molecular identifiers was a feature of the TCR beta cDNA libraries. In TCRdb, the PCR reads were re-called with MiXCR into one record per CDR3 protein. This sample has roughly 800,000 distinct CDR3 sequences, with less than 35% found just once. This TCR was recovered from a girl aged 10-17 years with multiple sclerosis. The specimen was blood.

This CDR3 reads CSVERSAPNEQYF. DNA of the CDR3: TGCAGCGTTGAACGATCTGCGCCCAATGAGCAGTACTTC. The chain is built from TRBV29-1 and TRBJ2-5, with D hard to call. CDR3 length: 13 residues. Germline V gene sequence: CDR1 SQVTM, CDR2 ANQGSEA. Trimming removed 2 bases at V and 11 bases at J, with 18 bases between.